A selection of T cell receptor beta chains follows, all from one sample in a study of human T cells and chemical hapten exposure. One entry per CDR3 protein results from TCRdb running MiXCR on the RACE reads. The data contain 80,000 to 100,000 distinct CDR3 sequences, more than 9% of them singletons. Sequenced material: whole blood, taken in connection with sensitization to the hapten diphenylcyclopropenone (DPC). Receptors were obtained from a woman between 45 and 60 years old with alopecia areata. Some clones in this sample may be carry-over from other donors' samples. Each CDR3 is given with its conserved first and last residue. The D gene is left open where the match is weak. Where a row states a size, it is once, few, many or the class of an expanded clone; other rows omit it.

TRBJ2-5 | many | TRBD2 | TRBV5-1 | TGCGCCAGCAGTATCGGCGCGGGAGTGCAAGAGACCCAGTACTTC | CASSIGAGVQETQYF
TRBJ1-4 | . | . | TRBV7-9 | TGTGCCAGCAGCTTAAGGGGAGTTGCAACTAATGAAAAACTGTTTTTT | CASSLRGVATNEKLFF
TRBJ2-7 | many | TRBD1 | TRBV11-2 | TGTGCCAGCAGCTTTCCCGGGACAGGGAACGAGCAGTACTTC | CASSFPGTGNEQYF
TRBJ1-2 | . | TRBD1 | TRBV29-1 | TGCAGCGTTGAAGGTGGACAGGGCCACTATGGCTACACCTTC | CSVEGGQGHYGYTF
TRBJ1-5 | many | . | TRBV2 | TGTGCCAGCAGTGAATCTTGGGGCGGTCAGCCCCAGCATTTT | CASSESWGGQPQHF
TRBJ2-1 | . | TRBD2 | TRBV18 | TGTGCCAGCTCACCGGGACTAGCGAATGAGCAGTTCTTC | CASSPGLANEQFF
TRBJ2-5 | many | TRBD2 | TRBV7-2 | TGTGCCAGCACAAAATCTAGCGGAGTTATGACCCAGTACTTC | CASTKSSGVMTQYF
TRBJ2-2 | . | TRBD2 | TRBV10-1 | TGCGCCATAATGGCGGGGGTATACGACGGGGAGCTGTTTTTT | CAIMAGVYDGELFF
TRBJ2-1 | many | . | TRBV6-5 | TGTGCCAGCAGTTACTCGTTCAATGAGCAGTTCTTC | CASSYSFNEQFF
TRBJ2-4 | many | TRBD1 | TRBV20-1 | TGCAGTGCCAACGTGGGACAGATGACGATAAAAAACATTCAGTACTTC | CSANVGQMTIKNIQYF
TRBJ2-2 | many | TRBD2 | TRBV20-1 | TGCAGTGCTGCTAGCGGGAGGGGCACCGGGGAGCTGTTTTTT | CSAASGRGTGELFF
TRBJ1-2 | . | . | TRBV18 | TGTGCCAGCTCACCACCCGGAACCTATGGCTACACCTTC | CASSPPGTYGYTF
TRBJ1-1 | few | . | TRBV29-1 | TGCAGCGGACAGACGCTTAAGGGGAACACTGAAGCTTTCTTT | CSGQTLKGNTEAFF
TRBJ2-7 | . | . | TRBV7-9 | TGTGCCAGCAGCGCGAAAGGCGAGCAGTACTTC | CASSAKGEQYF
TRBJ1-1 | few | TRBD1 | TRBV7-9 | TGTGCCAGCAGCTACGACAGGGGAAACACTGAAGCTTTCTTT | CASSYDRGNTEAFF
TRBJ2-1 | . | . | TRBV20-1 | TGCAGTGCTCCTAGCGTTGGGGATGAGCAGTTCTTC | CSAPSVGDEQFF
TRBJ2-7 | . | . | TRBV7-2 | TGTGCCAGCAGCTTCGGGGCCGAAGCCTACGAGCAGTACTTC | CASSFGAEAYEQYF
TRBJ1-2 | many | TRBD1 | TRBV20-1 | TGCAGTGCAGAATTGTTACAGGGGGCGAACTATGGCTACACCTTC | CSAELLQGANYGYTF
TRBJ2-7 | . | . | TRBV20-1 | TGCAGTGCTCGGGTGGGGACCCGGGACGAGCAGTACTTC | CSARVGTRDEQYF
TRBJ2-7 | few | . | TRBV3-1 | TGTGCCAGCAGCCGGAAAGGCTACGAGCAGTACTTC | CASSRKGYEQYF
TRBJ2-6 | . | . | TRBV11-2 | TGTGCCAGCAGCCGTGACGGGGGCGCAATCCTCTCTGGGGCCAACGTCCTGACTTTC | CASSRDGGAILSGANVLTF
TRBJ2-1 | . | . | TRBV2 | TGTGCCAGCATGGTGCTCAAAACAAATGAGCAGTTCTTC | CASMVLKTNEQFF
TRBJ2-1 | few | . | TRBV27 | TGTGCCAGCAGTTTCTCCACCTACAATGAGCAGTTCTTC | CASSFSTYNEQFF
TRBJ2-1 | few | . | TRBV11-2 | TGTGCCAGCAGCTTAGACGGGTTCTCTTACAATGAGCAGTTCTTC | CASSLDGFSYNEQFF
TRBJ1-5 | many | TRBD1 | TRBV18 | TGTGCCAGCTCACCTATAGGGGGCCAAGGCCAGCCCCAGCATTTT | CASSPIGGQGQPQHF
TRBJ2-1 | . | TRBD2 | TRBV24-1 | TGTGCCACCACAGCCGGTGGAGCGGGAGGGGGCAATGAGCAGTTCTTC | CATTAGGAGGGNEQFF
TRBJ1-1 | . | . | TRBV29-1 | TGCAGCGTCGCCGGCCGAACTGAAGCTTTCTTT | CSVAGRTEAFF
TRBJ1-4 | many | TRBD1 | TRBV6-5 | TGTGCCAGCAGTAACGACAGGGGTGCTGAAAAACTGTTTTTT | CASSNDRGAEKLFF
TRBJ2-5 | many | . | TRBV6-6 | TGTGCCAGCAGTTACTCTAGTCTAGGAGAGACCCAGTACTTC | CASSYSSLGETQYF
TRBJ1-1 | few | . | TRBV5-1 | TGCGCCAGCAGCTTTGCAGGGTCGACTGAAGCTTTCTTT | CASSFAGSTEAFF
TRBJ2-4 | . | TRBD1 | TRBV20-1 | TGCAGTGCTAGAGAACGAGGAAACAGGGGAACGGCCAAAAACATTCAGTACTTC | CSARERGNRGTAKNIQYF
TRBJ1-5 | . | . | TRBV7-2 | TGTGCCAGCAGCTCGACGATAGGGGCCGGGCAGCCCCAGCATTTT | CASSSTIGAGQPQHF
TRBJ1-1 | many | . | TRBV4-2 | TGTGCCAGCAGCCAAGATGGGGGCGGGCCCGCGTTT | CASSQDGGGPAF